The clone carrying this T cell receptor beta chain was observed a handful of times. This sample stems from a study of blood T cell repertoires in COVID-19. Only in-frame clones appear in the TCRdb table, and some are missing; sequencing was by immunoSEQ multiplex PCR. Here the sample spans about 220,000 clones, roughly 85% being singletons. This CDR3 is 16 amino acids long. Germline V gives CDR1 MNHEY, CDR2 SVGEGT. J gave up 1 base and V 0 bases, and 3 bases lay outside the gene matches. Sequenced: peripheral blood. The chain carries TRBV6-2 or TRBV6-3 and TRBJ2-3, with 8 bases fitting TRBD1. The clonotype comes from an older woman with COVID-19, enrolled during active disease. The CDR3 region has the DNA TGTGCCAGCAGTTACTCCCCGGGACAGGGCACAGATACGCAGTATTTT. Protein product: CASSYSPGQGTDTQYF.